This T cell receptor beta chain was recovered during a study of T cells in Graves' hyperthyroidism and ophthalmopathy (dated by TCRdb to between 2018 and 2020). Context from the whole study: Peripheral blood was collected at initial diagnosis, before any treatment. To identify TCR V-J signatures that set the groups apart, the researchers used a discovery cohort of about a hundred patients, made up of 43 with Graves' ophthalmopathy and some 56 with stable Graves' hyperthyroidism. In about 6 Graves' hyperthyroidism patients, the study also compared T-cell repertoires from thyroid tissue with T-cell repertoires from blood. The paper describes TCR Vbeta CDR3 sequencing of 120 to 150 peripheral blood samples, made up of about 41 ophthalmopathy patients, around 73 hyperthyroidism patients and 17 progressor patients. The 95 to 100 discovery patients were randomly divided into training and test sets at a 7:3 ratio. After blood sampling, hyperthyroidism patients were treated with methimazole at a starting dose of 30 mg daily, and ophthalmopathy patients were treated with high-dose intravenous methylprednisolone. Prospective prediction of ophthalmopathy was tested in an independent validation cohort of 18 hyperthyroidism patients and around 16 patients who later progressed to ophthalmopathy.

Moderately to severely active disease, a Clinical Activity Score of at least 3, a NOSPECS grade of at least 4, and a duration under 3 months were present in ophthalmopathy patients. Patients with uncontrolled infections, other autoimmune diseases, pregnancy or lactation were excluded. Diagnoses were established on the basis of clinical symptoms, serum thyroxine and TRAb, thyroid ultrasound, and orbital computed tomography. PBMCs were separated from roughly 10 ml of fresh peripheral blood using Ficoll-Paque density gradient centrifugation. Total RNA was extracted using Trizol reagent, and RNA quality was assessed on an Agilent 2100 Bioanalyzer. Notes on this clonotype: What antigen it recognizes has not been identified. No base-level quality is on record; no much larger clone is a single base apart.

Study-wide findings and limitations: A model built on a 13 V-J signature distinguished ophthalmopathy from stable hyperthyroidism, reaching around 90% sensitivity and 81% to 83% specificity in cross-validation and 80%/75% in testing. No statistical method was used to fix the sample size in advance, and group allocation was not hidden from the investigators. In validation, the model predicted progression to ophthalmopathy with over 60% sensitivity and less than 75% specificity, a median of 6.5 months before onset. Blood samples also contained most of the expanded thyroid clonotypes (frequency above 0.001), which suggests that blood repertoires may reflect thyroid immune responses.

Amplification of TCR beta CDR3 regions was carried out from RNA transcripts. The first round of RT-PCR for the TCR CDR3 was performed with the HTBI primer set and the Qiagen OneStep RT-PCR kit. A second multiplex PCR round built the libraries, followed by size selection and purification. Libraries were sequenced paired-end with 100 bp reads on an Illumina HiSeq2000. As for the authors' bioinformatics: SOAPnuke was used to process the raw data, removing reads that contained adapters or uncalled bases, had a mean Phred below 15, or lacked an exact match to the constant primer or identifier. COPE v1.2.5 was used to merge high-quality paired reads, and clonotypes were defined as unique nucleotide sequences. Clonotypes were aligned to IMGT TRBV, TRBD and TRBJ reference segments using MiTCR v1.1. The analysis included only V-J combinations with a frequency above 0.0001, which together covered 99% to 99.2% of the repertoires. A TCS score was defined as the ratio between F50 (clonal expansion) and ExV (chaos), using BLOSUM62-based TCRdist between CDR3 peptides within each V-J. Welch's t-statistics and random forest reduced around 550 V-J features to about 12, which were used in a naive Bayes classifier (R e1071). The raw public data were reprocessed by TCRdb itself: fastp quality trimming at Q25, MiXCR clonotype calling, in-frame beta chains only. For every CDR3 protein sequence, its rows merge into one entry that carries the most common genes and DNA. TCRdb assigned the V and J calls; the authors' analysis was not used. This sample is represented by about 600,000 distinct CDR3 sequences; 12% to 15% of them were singletons. Of the sample, roughly 7% falls within the top ten clones.

In the germline V gene, CDR1 corresponds to MGHRA and CDR2 to YSYEKL. Including cysteine and phenylalanine, the CDR3 has 15 amino acids. Only the CDR3 part of the read is kept: 45 bases, read in frame from the first base. V loses 0 bases, J loses 4 bases, and the germline ends lie 12 bases apart. The clonotype comes from a woman aged 18-29 years with Graves' ophthalmopathy. Sequencing used blood. This receptor chain uses TRBV4-1 and TRBJ1-2, with no D gene named confidently. The CDR3 sequence is CASSQETGIGYGYTF. The nucleotides are TGCGCCAGCAGCCAAGAAACGGGTATAGGCTATGGCTACACCTTC.